This passage covers 4 T cell receptor beta chains from one sample sequenced in a study of memory CD4+ T cells and cytomegalovirus serostatus. The sort gate was single viable CD3+CD4+CD8-CD45RO+ cells for memory CD4+ T cells. This table comes from immunoSEQ multiplex PCR, and its TCRdb copy is limited to in-frame clones, with some not included. This table has under 40,000 clones, 79% appearing once. Sequencing input: memory CD4+ T cells from blood. The receptor source for this set is an adult in good health and CMV-seropositive.

The rearrangement joins TRBV2 to TRBJ2-5; 9 bases fit TRBD1. The tail of the sequence fits TRBJ2-7 better, so the J call may be wrong. This CDR3 contains 15 residues. From germline, CDR1 is SNHLY and CDR2 FYNNEI. The CDR3 reads CASRKEGTGLVEQYF. For the CDR3, the DNA is TGTGCCAGCAGAAAGGAGGGGACAGGGTTGGTCGAGCAGTACTTC.

The rearrangement links TRBV7-2 to TRBJ2-6; D uncertain. CDR3 length equals 17 residues. Trimming took off 2 bases at V and 0 bases at J, with 11 bases between the two ends. In germline, CDR1 is SGHTA, CDR2 FQGNSA. The CDR3 DNA sequence: TGTGCCAGCAGCTTATACGCGGTGAGCTCTGGGGCCAACGTCCTGACTTTC. Translating gives CASSLYAVSSGANVLTF. The full variable domain, its missing parts supplied by reference TRBV7-2 and TRBJ2-6, is GAGVSQSPSNKVTEKGKDVELRCDPISGHTALYWYRQSLGQGLEFLIYFQGNSAPDKSGLPSDRFSAERTGGSVSTLTIQRTQQEDSAVYLCASSLYAVSSGANVLTFGAGSRLTVL.

This clone was detected a few times. The chain couples TRBV7-2 to TRBJ2-7, with a possible D match to TRBD1 (6 bases). The CDR3 sequence is 11 residues long. Per the germline V gene, CDR1 is SGHTA and CDR2 is FQGNSA. Trimming removed 4 bases from V and 9 bases from J, with 10 bases in between. CDR3 sequence (DNA): TGTGCCAGCAGCTCGCAGGGGACGCAGTACTTC. Its protein product is CASSSQGTQYF.

The chain combines TRBV7-2 with TRBJ2-7, with 8 nucleotides matching TRBD2. The V and J ends lost 4 bases and 6 bases, in that order; junction bases with no gene match: 8. Germline V CDR1 and CDR2: SGHTA, FQGNSA. The CDR3 has 14 amino acids. CDR3 bases: TGTGCCAGCAGCTACGGGACTAGTGGTTTCGAGCAGTACTTC. It yields the protein CASSYGTSGFEQYF.